This TCR beta chain was captured in a study of beta chain features in type 1 diabetes. Overall study results and limits: There was a moderate but significant shortening of TCRB CDR3s in all four CD4+ subsets of Type 1 diabetes patients.

Expressed TCRB transcripts were sequenced because the entire RNA isolate underwent reverse transcription. Here immunoSEQ multiplex PCR was the method, and the copy in TCRdb shows in-frame clones only, minus some. The data show some 160,000 clones, 6.5% to 10% seen once. The germline V gene encodes CDR1 SGHNT and CDR2 YYREEE (reference sequence). The length of the CDR3 is 14 residues. Losses at the gene ends were 3 bases for V and 6 bases for J; bases not matched to a gene: 5. This clone has more than one count but fewer than ten. Its matching antigen is unknown. Sample: central memory CD4+ T cells from blood. The receptor comes from a young woman with type 1 diabetes. V gene TRBV5-4 combines with J gene TRBJ1-4; TRBD1 aligns across 7 bases. The CDR3 is CASSSQGRHEKLFF. CDR3 nucleotides: TGTGCCAGCAGCTCACAGGGGCGGCATGAAAAACTGTTTTTT.